This TCR beta chain is from a study of Ad26.COV2.S vaccination and SARS-CoV-2 variants. Study context: Donor participated within the Ad26.COV2.S arm of the COV1001 trial.

This clone was seen only once. As for treatment: roughly 20 received Ad26.COV2.S at low or high dose, single or two shots; roughly 5 received placebo; per-sample allocation not given. Sampling was performed 63 days after the first vaccine or placebo injection. Sequencing was performed with immunoSEQ multiplex PCR; in TCRdb, only in-frame clones are kept and a portion is missing. The table includes 300,000 to 350,000 clones, about 86% detected once. The starting material was peripheral blood, obtained in a trial of Ad26.COV2.S vaccine versus placebo. The receptor was derived from a person between 18 and 59 years old who received the Ad26.COV2.S COVID-19 vaccine or a placebo.

The CDR3 nucleotides read TGTGCCAGTAGGGGGAAGGGTTTTGAAAAACTGTTTTTT. This sequence encodes CASRGKGFEKLFF. The chain employs TRBV19 and TRBJ1-4; D is uncertain. Trimming removed 6 bases from V and 7 bases from J, with 12 bases in between. Germline V lookup: CDR1 LNHDA, CDR2 SQIVND (reference sequence). The CDR3 spans 13 residues.